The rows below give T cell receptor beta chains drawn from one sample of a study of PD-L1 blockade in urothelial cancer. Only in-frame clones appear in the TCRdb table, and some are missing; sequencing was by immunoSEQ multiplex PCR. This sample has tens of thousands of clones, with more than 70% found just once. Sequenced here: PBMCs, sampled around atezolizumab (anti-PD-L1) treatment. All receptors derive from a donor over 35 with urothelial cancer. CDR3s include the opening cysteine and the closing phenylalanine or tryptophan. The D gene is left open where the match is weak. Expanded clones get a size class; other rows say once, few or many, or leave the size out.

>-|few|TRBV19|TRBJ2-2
TGTGCCAGTAGTATCGGGGGTGTCGGGGAGCTGTTTTTT
CASSIGGVGELFF
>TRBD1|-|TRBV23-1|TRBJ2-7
TGCGCCAGCAGCCAGACAGGGGGCTACGAGCAGTACTTC
CASSQTGGYEQYF
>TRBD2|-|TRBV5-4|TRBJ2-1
TGTGCCAGCAGCTCGGGACTAGCGCTAAACAATGAGCAGTTCTTC
CASSSGLALNNEQFF
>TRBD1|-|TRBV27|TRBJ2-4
TGTGCCAGCAGCCGGACCGGGACAGGGACGACACTAGCCAAAAACATTCAGTACTTC
CASSRTGTGTTLAKNIQYF
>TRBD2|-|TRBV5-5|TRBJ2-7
TGTGCCAGCAGCTTGGGCGGGGGGTGGTCGTACGAGCAGTACTTC
CASSLGGGWSYEQYF
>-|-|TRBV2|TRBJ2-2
TGTGCCAGCAGTGAACTAGGGAACACCGGGGAGCTGTTTTTT
CASSELGNTGELFF
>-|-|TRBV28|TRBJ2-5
TGTGCCAGCAGTTCTGGGAAGGGGCTACAAGAGACCCAGTACTTC
CASSSGKGLQETQYF
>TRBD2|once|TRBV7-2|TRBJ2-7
TGTGCCAGCAGCCTAGGACTAGCGGTTTACGAGCAGTACTTC
CASSLGLAVYEQYF
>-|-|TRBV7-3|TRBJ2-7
TGTGCCAGCAGCTTAATCTCTGGCCCGTACTACGAGCAGTACTTC
CASSLISGPYYEQYF
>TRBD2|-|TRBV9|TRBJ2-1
TGTGCCAGCAGCGTAGCGGGCGGGAGCATCTATGAGCAGTTCTTC
CASSVAGGSIYEQFF
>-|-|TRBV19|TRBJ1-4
TGTGCCAGCGCGAAGGACGGAGGCGAAAAACTGTTTTTT
CASAKDGGEKLFF
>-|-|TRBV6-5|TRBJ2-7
TGTGCCAGCAGTTACTCGGGGCAGGACTCCTACGAGCAGTACTTC
CASSYSGQDSYEQYF
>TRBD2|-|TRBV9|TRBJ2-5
TGTGCCAGCAGCGTAGCTCTGACTAGCGCACAAGAGACCCAGTACTTC
CASSVALTSAQETQYF
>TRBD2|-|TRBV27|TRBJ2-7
TGTGCCAGCAGTTGGGGGACTAGCGGCTACGAGCAGTACTTC
CASSWGTSGYEQYF
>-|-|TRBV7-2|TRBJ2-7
TGTGCCAGCACCCGGGACCGGCGGGACTACGAGCAGTACTTC
CASTRDRRDYEQYF
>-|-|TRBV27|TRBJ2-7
TGTGCCAGCAGAAAAGGACACCTCTCCTACGAGCAGTACTTC
CASRKGHLSYEQYF
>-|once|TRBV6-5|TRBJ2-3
TGTGCCAGCAGGTCTCTGCGGGGAGATACGCAGTATTTT
CASRSLRGDTQYF
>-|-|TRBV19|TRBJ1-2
TGTGCCAGTAGTGCCGGGACTGCTGGCTACACCTTC
CASSAGTAGYTF
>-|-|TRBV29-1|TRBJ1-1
TGCAGCGTACTGCAGGGTCCGATGGCTTTCTTT
CSVLQGPMAFF
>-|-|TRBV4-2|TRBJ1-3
TGTGCCAGCAGCCGAAGACAGAGCTCTGGAAACACCATATATTTT
CASSRRQSSGNTIYF
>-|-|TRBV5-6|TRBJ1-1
TGTGCCAGCAGCTTGGGGGGGCGGACTGAAGCTTTCTTT
CASSLGGRTEAFF
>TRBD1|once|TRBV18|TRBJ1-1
TGTGCCAGCTCCAAGACAGGGCCCGGTGGGTTGAACACTGAAGCTTTCTTT
CASSKTGPGGLNTEAFF
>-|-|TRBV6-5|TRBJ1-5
TGTGCCAGCAGTTTGAGGAGTAGCAATCAGCCCCAGCATTTT
CASSLRSSNQPQHF
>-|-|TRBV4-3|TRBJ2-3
TGCGCCAGCAGCCAAGATTTCGGGGGCACAGATACGCAGTATTTT
CASSQDFGGTDTQYF
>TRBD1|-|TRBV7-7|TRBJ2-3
TGTGCTAGCAGCTTAGGGGCAGGGGGCAGGACAGATACGCAGTATTTT
CASSLGAGGRTDTQYF
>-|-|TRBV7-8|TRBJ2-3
TGTGCCAGCAGTGGGCGTATGAGCACAGATACGCAGTATTTT
CASSGRMSTDTQYF
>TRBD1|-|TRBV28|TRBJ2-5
TGTGCCAGCAGTTTAACGGGACAGGGCGACGGGGAGACCCAGTACTTC
CASSLTGQGDGETQYF
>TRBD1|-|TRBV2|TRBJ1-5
TGTGCCAGCACAGGGGGTGGGGGGCCCCAGCATTTT
CASTGGGGPQHF
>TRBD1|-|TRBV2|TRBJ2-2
TGTGCCAGAGACAGGGTGGACGCGAACACCGGGGAGCTGTTTTTT
CARDRVDANTGELFF
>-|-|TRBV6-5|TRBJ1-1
TGTGCCAGCAGTTACGGGGCGACGAACACTGAAGCTTTCTTT
CASSYGATNTEAFF
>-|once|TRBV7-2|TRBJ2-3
TGTGCCAGCAGCTTGAGACTCCCTCCGGATACGCAGTATTTT
CASSLRLPPDTQYF
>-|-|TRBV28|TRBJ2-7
TGTGCCAGCACCGCCCAAGGGGCGCTTTACGAGCAGTACTTC
CASTAQGALYEQYF
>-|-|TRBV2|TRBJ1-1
TGTGCCAGCAGCGCCCGGGACTGGAACACTGAAGCTTTCTTT
CASSARDWNTEAFF
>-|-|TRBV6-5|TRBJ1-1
TGTGCCAGCAGAAGACGGCGGGTGGACACTGAAGCTTTCTTT
CASRRRRVDTEAFF
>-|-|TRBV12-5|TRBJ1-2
TGTGCTAGTGGTTTGGCGTCGACTTATGGCTACACCTTC
CASGLASTYGYTF
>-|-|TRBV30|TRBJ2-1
TGTGCCTGGAGTGTAGGGCCCGGGGGTGAGCAGTTCTTC
CAWSVGPGGEQFF
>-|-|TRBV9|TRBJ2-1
TGTGCCAGCAGCGATCCCAGGGGGGGGACAGGCCCTTACAATGAGCAGTTCTTC
CASSDPRGGTGPYNEQFF